The 24 T cell receptor beta chains given below trace back to one sample, sequenced in a study of human T cells and chemical hapten exposure. TCRdb itself ran the RACE reads through MiXCR, one entry per CDR3 protein. This table has under 200,000 distinct CDR3 sequences, roughly 15% appearing once. Time point here: patch test 1, 2 weeks after DPC sensitization. Indicated treatment: therapeutic diphenylcyclopropenone sensitization with weekly scalp DPC. The sequenced sample was whole blood, obtained in connection with sensitization to the hapten diphenylcyclopropenone (DPC). The origin of the receptors is a woman younger than 45 with alopecia areata. Some clones in this sample may be carry-over from other donors' samples.

V is TRBV4-3 and J is TRBJ1-2; TRBD1 is a possible D gene (6 bases). Trimming removed 0 bases at V and 0 bases at J, with 11 bases between. CDR1 is LGHNA, CDR2 YSLEER, per germline. The CDR3 consists of 16 residues. The CDR3 loop reads CASSQEGRGANYGYTF. The DNA of the CDR3 is TGCGCCAGCAGCCAAGAGGGCAGGGGAGCTAACTATGGCTACACCTTC.

The V call is TRBV20-1, the J call TRBJ2-1; the D gene is possibly TRBD2 (6 bases). The CDR3 totals 15 residues. Germline V gene data show CDR1 as DFQATT and CDR2 as SNEGSKA (reference sequence). Trimming pared 4 bases from V and 0 bases from J, leaving 13 bases between. CDR3 amino acids: CSAKGAGSSYNEQFF. Written as DNA, the CDR3 is TGCAGTGCTAAGGGAGCGGGCAGCTCCTACAATGAGCAGTTCTTC.

The CDR3 here is CASSVWDRGSGNTIYF. CDR3 sequence (DNA): TGTGCCAGCAGCGTATGGGACAGGGGTTCTGGAAACACCATATATTTT. The V gene is TRBV9, the J gene TRBJ1-3, with 10 positions matching TRBD1. V dropped 1 base and J dropped 1; count of bases not matched to a gene: 2. The V gene's germline CDR1 is SGDLS and CDR2 YYNGEE. CDR3 length equals 16 residues. The full variable domain, with the rest looked up from reference TRBV9 and TRBJ1-3, is DSGVTQTPKHLITATGQRVTLRCSPRSGDLSVYWYQQSLDQGLQFLIQYYNGEERAKGNILERFSAQQFPDLHSELNLSSLELGDSALYFCASSVWDRGSGNTIYFGEGSWLTVV.

The chain recombines TRBV7-8 with TRBJ1-1; perhaps TRBD1 as D (5 bases). This CDR3 has 12 amino acids. Trimming pared 2 bases from V and 8 bases from J, leaving 9 bases between. Germline V lookup: CDR1 SGHVS, CDR2 FQNEAQ. DNA of the CDR3: TGTGCCAGCAGCTTAAAGGGGATAGAAGCTTTCTTT. This translates into CASSLKGIEAFF. Supplemented by reference TRBV7-8 and TRBJ1-1, the full variable domain reads GAGVSQSPRYKVAKRGQDVALRCDPISGHVSLFWYQQALGQGPEFLTYFQNEAQLDKSGLPSDRFFAERPEGSVSTLKIQRTQQEDSAVYLCASSLKGIEAFFGQGTRLTVV.

This clonotype was observed a handful of times. The CDR3 loop is CASSWDRGGDNYGYTF. CDR3 coding DNA: TGTGCCAGCAGTTGGGACAGGGGTGGGGATAACTATGGCTACACCTTC. The V call is TRBV2, the J call TRBJ1-2, with 10 bases matching TRBD1. V lost 5 bases, J lost 1 base, and 7 bases stayed unmatched. Germline V gives CDR1 SNHLY, CDR2 FYNNEI. This CDR3 contains 16 residues. The full variable domain, with the rest looked up from reference TRBV2 and TRBJ1-2, is EPEVTQTPSHQVTQMGQEVILRCVPISNHLYFYWYRQILGQKVEFLVSFYNNEISEKSEIFDDQFSVERPDGSNFTLKIRSTKLEDSAMYFCASSWDRGGDNYGYTFGSGTRLTVV.

The J gene is TRBJ2-3, the V gene TRBV27; 7 bases align to TRBD2. Germline values: CDR1 MNHEY, CDR2 SMNVEV (reference sequence). This CDR3 contains 16 residues. V trimming: 9 bases; J trimming: 4 bases; junction bases outside the gene matches: 16. For the CDR3, the DNA is TGTGCCAGGATAGCGGGCCCACCCCGGGGAGCAGATACGCAGTATTTT. Protein sequence: CARIAGPPRGADTQYF.

This clonotype has more than one count but fewer than ten. The V gene is TRBV30, the J gene TRBJ1-1, with a tentative D call TRBD1 (6 bases). Germline-derived CDR1 and CDR2 are GTSNPN and SVGIG (reference sequence). Trimming took 3 bases from V and 3 from J, leaving 20 bases between them. The CDR3 is 16 residues long. The chain's CDR3 is CAWRAIGGNRDTEAFF. The CDR3 DNA follows: TGTGCCTGGAGAGCGATTGGAGGGAACAGGGACACTGAAGCTTTCTTT.

The CDR3 is CASSLGRSGTNEKLFF. The CDR3 nucleotides are TGTGCCAGCAGCTTAGGGCGGTCCGGGACAAATGAAAAACTGTTTTTT. This chain uses TRBV7-2 with TRBJ1-4, with a possible D match to TRBD1 (6 bases). CDR3 length: 16 amino acids. V shed 1 base and J shed 5 bases, with 14 bases lying between them. The V gene's germline CDR1 is SGHTA and CDR2 FQGNSA. Using reference TRBV7-2 and TRBJ1-4 for the parts outside the CDR3, the full variable domain is GAGVSQSPSNKVTEKGKDVELRCDPISGHTALYWYRQSLGQGLEFLIYFQGNSAPDKSGLPSDRFSAERTGGSVSTLTIQRTQQEDSAVYLCASSLGRSGTNEKLFFGSGTQLSVL.

This clonotype was seen only a few times. The CDR3 sequence is CASSPIPTGKYETQYF. CDR3 nucleotide sequence: TGTGCCAGCTCACCGATACCGACAGGGAAATACGAGACCCAGTACTTC. The chain links TRBV18 to TRBJ2-5; 7 bases map to TRBD1. Per germline, CDR1 KGHSH and CDR2 LQKENI. J gave up 5 bases and V 3 bases, and 12 bases lay outside the gene matches. This CDR3 contains 16 residues. Using reference TRBV18 and TRBJ2-5 for the parts outside the CDR3, the full variable domain is NAGVMQNPRHLVRRRGQEARLRCSPMKGHSHVYWYRQLPEEGLKFMVYLQKENIIDESGMPKERFSAEFPKEGPSILRIQQVVRGDSAAYFCASSPIPTGKYETQYFGPGTRLLVL.

This clonotype was detected many times. The chain has TRBV29-1 and TRBJ2-5, with 9 nucleotides matching TRBD2. The V and J ends lost 7 bases and 5 bases, in that order; junction bases with no gene match: 11. CDR3 length: 14 amino acids. Germline V gene data show CDR1 as SQVTM and CDR2 as ANQGSEA. Written as DNA, the CDR3 is TGCAGCGCCCCGCTGGCGGGAGGGCATGAGACCCAGTACTTC. Its protein product is CSAPLAGGHETQYF.

The rearrangement joins TRBV3-1 to TRBJ1-4; tentatively, D is TRBD1 (6 bases). Deletions cut 6 bases from V and 7 bases from J, with 12 bases between. Germline V gene data show CDR1 as LGHDT and CDR2 as YNNKEL (reference sequence). The CDR3 has 13 residues. The chain's CDR3 is CASRLDSSEKLFF. In DNA form, the CDR3 reads TGTGCCAGCAGACTGGACAGTAGTGAAAAACTGTTTTTT.

A few counts support this clonotype. This rearrangement joins TRBV6-2 or TRBV6-3 to TRBJ2-3; TRBD2 agrees at 7 bases. This CDR3 comprises 16 residues. V gave up 6 bases and J gave up 9 bases; unmatched junction bases: 18. Looked up from germline, CDR1 is MNHEY and CDR2 is SVGEGT. The CDR3 DNA reads TGTGCCAGCAGAAACCCGGACTCGGGCGGGAGAATCACGCAGTATTTT. Translating it yields CASRNPDSGGRITQYF.

This clonotype was counted between two and nine times. This chain joins TRBV4-1 and TRBJ1-1, with 7 nucleotides matching TRBD1. In germline, CDR1 is MGHRA, CDR2 YSYEKL. The CDR3 has 16 amino acids. V shed 0 bases and J 4 bases; nucleotides not matched to a gene: 8. The DNA for the CDR3 is TGCGCCAGCAGCCAAGAAAGTACAGGGGTCGGCACTGAAGCTTTCTTT. It yields the protein CASSQESTGVGTEAFF.

This clonotype was seen a few times. The rearrangement uses TRBV11-3 and TRBJ2-1; D call uncertain. V lost 4 bases to trimming and J lost 5 bases, with 12 bases between them. Germline-derived CDR1 and CDR2 are SGHNT and YENEEA. The CDR3 covers 14 residues. Written as DNA, the CDR3 is TGTGCCAGCAGCTCCATAGGGCGGAACAATGAGCAGTTCTTC. This encodes CASSSIGRNNEQFF.

The chain uses TRBV29-1 and TRBJ1-4; no firm D call. The V gene's germline CDR1 is SQVTM and CDR2 ANQGSEA. The ends were cut back, 4 bases at V and 4 bases at J, with 10 bases in the middle. This CDR3 region has 13 residues. The CDR3 DNA is TGCAGCGTTGGAATCAATATTAATGAAAAACTGTTTTTT. It translates to CSVGININEKLFF.

This chain joins TRBV28 and TRBJ2-3, with 7 bases aligning to TRBD1. This CDR3 has 15 residues. Germline CDR1 MDHEN, CDR2 SYDVKM. With 4 bases clipped from V and 1 base from J, the junction kept 5 bases outside the gene matches. The CDR3 loop is CASSSFGQGTDTQYF. DNA of the CDR3: TGTGCCAGCAGTTCCTTCGGACAGGGCACAGATACGCAGTATTTT.

This chain uses TRBV11-2 with TRBJ2-1; TRBD2 aligns across 10 bases. V was clipped by 5 bases and J by 10 bases; unmatched bases: 11. The germline V gene has CDR1 SGHAT and CDR2 FQNNGV. The CDR3 sequence is 15 residues long. The CDR3 reads CASSISGGLPMEQFF. CDR3 DNA sequence: TGTGCCAGCAGCATTAGCGGGGGGCTTCCCATGGAGCAGTTCTTC.

The chain's CDR3 is CASSIRGFQYF. As DNA, the CDR3 is TGTGCCAGCAGTATCCGAGGGTTTCAGTACTTC. The J gene is TRBJ2-4, the V gene TRBV6-2 or TRBV6-3; TRBD2 might be the D (5 bases). Germline V gene lookup returns CDR1 MNHEY and CDR2 SVGEGT. The CDR3 has 11 residues. V dropped 5 bases and J dropped 11 bases, with 10 bases sitting between them.

At least ten counts were recorded for this clonotype. The chain carries TRBV4-2 and TRBJ2-2, with 11 nucleotides matching TRBD2. The CDR3 extends over 18 amino acids. The germline V gene encodes CDR1 LGHNA and CDR2 YNFKEQ. V was pared by 7 bases and J by 7 bases, with 17 bases of the junction left unmatched. In DNA form, the CDR3 reads TGTGCCAGCACCTCACAATTCGGACTAGCGGGTGGACACGGGGAGCTGTTTTTT. It encodes CASTSQFGLAGGHGELFF.

This clonotype has at least ten counts. In DNA form, the CDR3 reads TGTGCCAGCACAATAGCGGGGCGCACAGATACGCAGTATTTT. Its translation is CASTIAGRTDTQYF. The rearrangement joins TRBV28 to TRBJ2-3; TRBD2 matches at 8 bases. Trimming took 7 bases from V and 1 from J; bases not matched to a gene: 4. The CDR3 runs to 14 residues. CDR1 MDHEN and CDR2 SYDVKM come from the germline V gene.

This clonotype was observed many times. V is TRBV21-1 and J is TRBJ1-4; TRBD1, as called in the table, went unchecked against the DNA. TRBV21-1 is a pseudogene segment. This CDR3 comprises 20 residues. The CDR3 DNA reads TGTGCCAGCAGCAAAGCGCTTTCCCTCGCAGAGGGGCCAACTAATGAAAAACTGTTTTTT. It codes for CASSKALSLAEGPTNEKLFF.

V usage is TRBV28 and J usage is TRBJ2-2; D unresolved. The ends were cut back, 2 bases at V and 6 bases at J, with 19 bases in the middle. Germline loops: CDR1 MDHEN, CDR2 SYDVKM. CDR3 length: 17 residues. The CDR3 protein is CASSLRIWSIYPGELFF. The DNA for the CDR3 is TGTGCCAGCAGTTTAAGGATTTGGAGCATTTACCCCGGGGAGCTGTTTTTT. Full variable domain (rest looked up from reference TRBV28 and TRBJ2-2): DVKVTQSSRYLVKRTGEKVFLECVQDMDHENMFWYRQDPGLGLRLIYFSYDVKMKEKGDIPEGYSVSREKKERFSLILESASTNQTSMYLCASSLRIWSIYPGELFFGEGSRLTVL.

This clonotype was detected only a few times. The genes are TRBV7-8 and TRBJ1-4; 7 bases match TRBD1. V dropped 2 bases and J dropped 10; count of bases not matched to a gene: 7. The CDR3 spans 14 residues. Germline V gene sequence: CDR1 SGHVS, CDR2 FQNEAQ. CDR3 region: CASSLLRGQGKLFF. CDR3 in DNA: TGTGCCAGCAGCTTATTGAGGGGGCAAGGAAAACTGTTTTTT.

This chain links TRBV6-2 or TRBV6-3 with TRBJ2-3; 14 bases fit TRBD2. The CDR3 has 17 residues. Trimming cost V 1 base and J 5 bases; bases outside gene matches: 5. Germline V gene sequence: CDR1 MNHEY, CDR2 SVGEGT. The CDR3 protein is CASSYFGLAGGGDTQYF. The CDR3 region has the DNA TGTGCCAGCAGTTACTTCGGACTAGCGGGAGGAGGAGATACGCAGTATTTT.